These T cell receptor beta chains were read from a single sample in a study of tumor-infiltrating lymphocytes in oesophageal squamous cell carcinoma. TCRdb re-analysed the PCR reads in MiXCR, keeping a single row per CDR3 protein. This table holds 15,000 to 19,000 distinct CDR3 sequences, around 51% found once. The material sequenced was esophageal tumor tissue. All receptors derive from a female donor with esophageal squamous cell carcinoma. CDR3s include the opening cysteine and the closing phenylalanine or tryptophan. Fields, in order: clone size, V gene, D gene, J gene, CDR3 DNA, CDR3 protein. The D gene is left open where the match is weak. Part of the rows lack a size; the others show once, few, many or a class for expanded clones.

size: .
V: TRBV7-9
D: .
J: TRBJ2-5
DNA: TGTGCCAGCAGCTTATCTCGGGGAATAGAGACCCAGTACTTC
CDR3: CASSLSRGIETQYF

size: .
V: TRBV6-6
D: .
J: TRBJ1-4
DNA: TGTGCCAGCAGGAATATGGGAGGCAGCGGAGAAAAACTGTTTTTT
CDR3: CASRNMGGSGEKLFF

size: .
V: TRBV12-3/TRBV12-4
D: .
J: TRBJ2-7
DNA: TGTGCCAGCAGTTCGGGTCGGTTGCAGTACTTC
CDR3: CASSSGRLQYF

size: .
V: TRBV7-3
D: TRBD1
J: TRBJ2-2
DNA: TGTGCCAGCAGCGTCAGGGGGCTGATGGGCACCGGGGAGCTGTTTTTT
CDR3: CASSVRGLMGTGELFF

size: .
V: TRBV11-3
D: TRBD2
J: TRBJ2-1
DNA: TGTGCCAGCAGCTTAAAACTAGCGGGGGGTGAGCAGTTCTTC
CDR3: CASSLKLAGGEQFF

size: many
V: TRBV4-2
D: .
J: TRBJ2-7
DNA: TGTGCCAGCAGCCCAACAGCAGGGGATCCCTACGAGCAGTACTTC
CDR3: CASSPTAGDPYEQYF

size: .
V: TRBV5-6
D: .
J: TRBJ2-7
DNA: TGTGCCAGCAGCTTGACCGGCGGATTCTACGAGCAGTACTTC
CDR3: CASSLTGGFYEQYF

size: .
V: TRBV28
D: .
J: TRBJ2-7
DNA: TGTGCCAGCAGGGTCAACTACGAGCAGTACTTC
CDR3: CASRVNYEQYF

size: medium-sized
V: TRBV24-1
D: TRBD2
J: TRBJ2-5
DNA: TGTGCCACCAGTGCGGCTAGCGGGAGGGAAAAGGAGACCCAGTACTTC
CDR3: CATSAASGREKETQYF

size: few
V: TRBV7-2
D: .
J: TRBJ2-1
DNA: TGTGCCAGCAGCTTCCGAGGCGATGAGCAGTTCTTC
CDR3: CASSFRGDEQFF

size: .
V: TRBV5-3
D: TRBD1
J: TRBJ2-2
DNA: TGTGCCAGCAGCATCGGACAGGGTAGTTATGTCGGGGAGCTGTTTTTT
CDR3: CASSIGQGSYVGELFF

size: .
V: TRBV7-9
D: .
J: TRBJ2-1
DNA: TGTGCCAGCAGCCCCTCAATCCTGAGCTCCTACAATGAGCAGTTCTTC
CDR3: CASSPSILSSYNEQFF

size: .
V: TRBV7-6
D: TRBD2
J: TRBJ2-3
DNA: TGTGCCAGCAGCTCCCGAGGGCTAGCGGGGGCTGGGGAGCTGTATTTT
CDR3: CASSSRGLAGAGELYF

size: few
V: TRBV6-6
D: .
J: TRBJ2-7
DNA: TGTGCCAGCAGTTACAGGGGCTCCTACGAGCAGTACTTC
CDR3: CASSYRGSYEQYF

size: once
V: TRBV7-3
D: TRBD1
J: TRBJ2-2
DNA: TGTGCCAGCAGCTCCTCCGGGACAGGCTACACCGGGGAGCTGTTTTTT
CDR3: CASSSSGTGYTGELFF

size: .
V: TRBV29-1
D: .
J: TRBJ2-5
DNA: TGCAGCGTTGTAAAGGGGCTTCAAGAGACCCAGTACTTC
CDR3: CSVVKGLQETQYF

size: many
V: TRBV5-6
D: TRBD2
J: TRBJ2-1
DNA: TGTGCCAGCAGCCCTGGGGGCGGGAGGGTTAGGCGCAATGAGCAGTTCTTC
CDR3: CASSPGGGRVRRNEQFF

size: few
V: TRBV6-6
D: .
J: TRBJ2-7
DNA: TGTGCCAGCAGTTACTCAAACCGACTTTTAGCGGAACCCTACGAGCAGTACTTC
CDR3: CASSYSNRLLAEPYEQYF

size: .
V: TRBV4-2
D: TRBD2
J: TRBJ2-1
DNA: TGTGCCAGCAGCCAAGTCACGGGCGCGGGGGGCGATGAGCAGTTCTTC
CDR3: CASSQVTGAGGDEQFF

size: many
V: TRBV10-2
D: .
J: TRBJ2-1
DNA: TGCGCCAGCGCGTTCGGGAGCTCCTACAATGAGCAGTTCTTC
CDR3: CASAFGSSYNEQFF

size: .
V: TRBV28
D: TRBD2
J: TRBJ2-3
DNA: TGTGCCAGCAGTTTAGGAAGGGCGGGGGGGCTTAGTTATACGCAGTATTTT
CDR3: CASSLGRAGGLSYTQYF

size: many
V: TRBV7-2
D: .
J: TRBJ2-3
DNA: TGTGCCAGCAGCTTGGCGGGGCGAGGTAGCACAGATACGCAGTATTTT
CDR3: CASSLAGRGSTDTQYF

size: .
V: TRBV7-8
D: TRBD1
J: TRBJ2-5
DNA: TGTGCCAGCAGCAAGGGGTACGGGACAGAGACATATTACAATGAGCAGTACTTC
CDR3: CASSKGYGTETYYNEQYF

size: .
V: TRBV11-1
D: .
J: TRBJ2-5
DNA: TGTGTCAGCAGCTTTGGGTTAGGTGTACGGCAAGAGACCCAGTACTTC
CDR3: CVSSFGLGVRQETQYF

size: .
V: TRBV12-5
D: TRBD2
J: TRBJ2-7
DNA: TGTGCTAGTGGCAAGGAGCGGGGGAGCTACAATGAGCAGTACTTC
CDR3: CASGKERGSYNEQYF

size: .
V: TRBV7-8
D: .
J: TRBJ1-5
DNA: TGTGCCAGCAGCTTCAGGGGTTCTGGTCAGCCCCAGCATTTT
CDR3: CASSFRGSGQPQHF

size: .
V: TRBV28
D: .
J: TRBJ2-4
DNA: TGTGCCAGCAGACTGACTGGGACCTGGGCCCAGTACTTC
CDR3: CASRLTGTWAQYF

size: few
V: TRBV7-2
D: .
J: TRBJ2-1
DNA: TGTGCCAGCAGCTTAGCCGAGAGCTCCTACAATGAGCAGTTCTTC
CDR3: CASSLAESSYNEQFF

size: .
V: TRBV12-3/TRBV12-4
D: .
J: TRBJ1-2
DNA: TGTGCCAGCAGTTCCCTGAGTCAAAACTATGGCTACACCTTC
CDR3: CASSSLSQNYGYTF

size: .
V: TRBV7-6
D: TRBD2
J: TRBJ2-3
DNA: TGTGCTAGCAGCCCGGGACTAGCCATCAATACGCAGTATTTT
CDR3: CASSPGLAINTQYF

size: .
V: TRBV7-9
D: .
J: TRBJ2-1
DNA: TGTGCCAGCAGCTTAGGGGGGAGTAGGAATGAGCAGTTCTTC
CDR3: CASSLGGSRNEQFF

size: .
V: TRBV7-8
D: .
J: TRBJ2-7
DNA: TGTGCCAGCAGCCCCTACCTCTCGACAGGGAGGCCCCTCTCCTACGAGCAGTACTTC
CDR3: CASSPYLSTGRPLSYEQYF

size: .
V: TRBV5-1
D: .
J: TRBJ2-5
DNA: TGCGCCAGCAGCTTTGGCGGGGACGGAGAGACCCAGTACTTC
CDR3: CASSFGGDGETQYF

size: .
V: TRBV12-3/TRBV12-4
D: TRBD2
J: TRBJ2-7
DNA: TGTGCCAGCAAACTAGCGGGAGCGGCTTACGAGCAGTACTTC
CDR3: CASKLAGAAYEQYF

size: .
V: TRBV7-2
D: .
J: TRBJ2-5
DNA: TGTGCCAGCAGCTCCAAGGGCGGGCATGAGCAGTACTTC
CDR3: CASSSKGGHEQYF

size: .
V: TRBV6-7
D: .
J: TRBJ1-1
DNA: TGTGCCAGCAGTTACGCTGACAAGAACACTGAAGCTTTCTTT
CDR3: CASSYADKNTEAFF

size: .
V: TRBV11-1
D: .
J: TRBJ2-7
DNA: TGTGCCAGCAGCCCACCCCGAACAGGGCGACTTGATTCACCCCTCCACTTC
CDR3: CASSPPRTGRLDSPLHF